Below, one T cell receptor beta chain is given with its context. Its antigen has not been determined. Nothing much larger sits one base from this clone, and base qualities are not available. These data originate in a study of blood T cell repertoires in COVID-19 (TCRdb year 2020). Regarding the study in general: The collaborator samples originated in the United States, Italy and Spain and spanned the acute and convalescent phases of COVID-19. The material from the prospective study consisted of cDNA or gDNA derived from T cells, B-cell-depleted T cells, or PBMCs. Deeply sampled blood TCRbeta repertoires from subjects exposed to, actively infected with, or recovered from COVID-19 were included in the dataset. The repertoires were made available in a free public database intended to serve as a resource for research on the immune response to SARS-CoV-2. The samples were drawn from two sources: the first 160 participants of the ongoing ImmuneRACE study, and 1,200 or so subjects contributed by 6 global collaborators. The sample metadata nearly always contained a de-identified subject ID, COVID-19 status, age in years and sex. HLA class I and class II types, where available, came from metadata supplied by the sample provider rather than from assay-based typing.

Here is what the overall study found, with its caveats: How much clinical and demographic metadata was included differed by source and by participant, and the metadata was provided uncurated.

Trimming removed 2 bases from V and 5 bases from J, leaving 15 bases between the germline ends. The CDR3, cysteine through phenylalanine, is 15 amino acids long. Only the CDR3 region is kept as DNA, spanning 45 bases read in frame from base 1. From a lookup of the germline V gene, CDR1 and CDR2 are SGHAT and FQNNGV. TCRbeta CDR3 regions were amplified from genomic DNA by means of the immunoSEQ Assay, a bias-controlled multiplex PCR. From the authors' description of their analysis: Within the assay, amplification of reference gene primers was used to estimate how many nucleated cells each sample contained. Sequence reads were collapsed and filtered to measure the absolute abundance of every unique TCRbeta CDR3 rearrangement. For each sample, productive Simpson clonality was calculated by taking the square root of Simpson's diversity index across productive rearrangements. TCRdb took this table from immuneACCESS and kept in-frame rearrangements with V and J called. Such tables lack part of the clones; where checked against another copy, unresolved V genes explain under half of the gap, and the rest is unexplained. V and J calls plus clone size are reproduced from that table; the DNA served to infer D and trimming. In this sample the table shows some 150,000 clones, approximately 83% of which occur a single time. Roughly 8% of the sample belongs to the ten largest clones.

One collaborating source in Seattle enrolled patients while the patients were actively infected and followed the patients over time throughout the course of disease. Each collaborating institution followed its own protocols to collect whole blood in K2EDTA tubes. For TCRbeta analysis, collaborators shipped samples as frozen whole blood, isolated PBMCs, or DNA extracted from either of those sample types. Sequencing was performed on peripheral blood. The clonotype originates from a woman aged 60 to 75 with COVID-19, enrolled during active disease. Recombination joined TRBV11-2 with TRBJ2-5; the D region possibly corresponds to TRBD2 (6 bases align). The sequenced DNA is TGTGCCAGCAGCTTAAGACAGCGACTAGAGGAGACCCAGTACTTC. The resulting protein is CASSLRQRLEETQYF.